The T cell receptor (beta chain) under discussion was sequenced for a study of T cells in Graves' hyperthyroidism and ophthalmopathy. Study details: Peripheral blood sampling occurred at initial diagnosis, before any treatment.

Trimming took off 8 bases at V and 0 bases at J, with 19 bases between the two ends. Germline lookup yields CDR1 MNHNS and CDR2 SASEGT. This CDR3 contains 16 residues. TCR beta CDR3 sequences were amplified from RNA transcripts. The HTBI primer set drove a first-round RT-PCR of the TCR CDR3. TCRdb ran MiXCR on the multiplex PCR reads and lists one entry per CDR3 protein. The sample lists 92,000 or so distinct CDR3 sequences; about 51% were seen once. V and J are TRBV6-1 and TRBJ1-1; D is ambiguous. The sample comprised blood. The sequence was collected from a middle-aged woman with Graves' hyperthyroidism. In nucleotides, the CDR3 is TGTGCCAGCGAGGCTTATAGGCGGGTCATGAACACTGAAGCTTTCTTT. Amino acid sequence: CASEAYRRVMNTEAFF.